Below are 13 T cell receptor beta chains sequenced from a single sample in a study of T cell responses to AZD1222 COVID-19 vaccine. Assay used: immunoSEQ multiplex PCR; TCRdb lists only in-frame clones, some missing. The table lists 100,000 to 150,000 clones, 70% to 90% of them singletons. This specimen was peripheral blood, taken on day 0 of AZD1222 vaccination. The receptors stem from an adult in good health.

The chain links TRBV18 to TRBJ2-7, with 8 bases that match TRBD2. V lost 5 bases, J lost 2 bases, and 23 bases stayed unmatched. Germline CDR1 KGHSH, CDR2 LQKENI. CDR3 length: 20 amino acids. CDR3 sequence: CASSYDWGKVAGRIPYEQYF. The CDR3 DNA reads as TGTGCCAGCTCATACGACTGGGGTAAGGTAGCGGGGAGAATCCCCTACGAGCAGTACTTC.

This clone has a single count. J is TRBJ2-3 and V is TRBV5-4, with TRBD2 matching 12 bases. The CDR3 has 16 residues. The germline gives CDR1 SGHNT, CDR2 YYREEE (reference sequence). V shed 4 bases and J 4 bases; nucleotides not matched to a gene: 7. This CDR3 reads CASSKGTSGFADTQYF. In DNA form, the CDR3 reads TGTGCCAGCAGCAAAGGGACTAGCGGGTTCGCAGATACGCAGTATTTT.

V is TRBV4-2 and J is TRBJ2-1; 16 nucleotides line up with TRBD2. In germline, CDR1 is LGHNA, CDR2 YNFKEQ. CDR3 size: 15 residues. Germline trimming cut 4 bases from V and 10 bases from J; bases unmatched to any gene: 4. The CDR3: CASSLGTSGRGEQFF. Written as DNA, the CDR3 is TGTGCCAGCAGCCTGGGGACTAGCGGGAGGGGCGAGCAGTTCTTC.

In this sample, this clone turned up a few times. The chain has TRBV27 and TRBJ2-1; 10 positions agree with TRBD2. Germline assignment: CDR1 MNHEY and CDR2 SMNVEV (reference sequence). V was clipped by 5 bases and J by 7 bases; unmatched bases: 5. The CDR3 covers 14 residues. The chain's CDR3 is CASSPTGLANEQFF. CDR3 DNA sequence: TGTGCCAGCAGTCCCACGGGACTAGCGAATGAGCAGTTCTTC.

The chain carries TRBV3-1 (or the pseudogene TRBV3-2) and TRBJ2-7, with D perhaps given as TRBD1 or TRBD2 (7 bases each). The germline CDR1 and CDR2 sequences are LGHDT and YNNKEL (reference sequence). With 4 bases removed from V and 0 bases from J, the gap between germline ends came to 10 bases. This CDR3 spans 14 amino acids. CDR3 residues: CASSPRGGSYEQYF. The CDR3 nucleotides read TGTGCCAGCAGCCCCAGGGGGGGCTCCTACGAGCAGTACTTC.

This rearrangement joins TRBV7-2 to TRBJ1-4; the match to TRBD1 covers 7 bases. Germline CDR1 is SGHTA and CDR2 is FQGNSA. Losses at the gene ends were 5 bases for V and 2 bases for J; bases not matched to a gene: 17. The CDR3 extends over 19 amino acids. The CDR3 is CASSPYGVTGEGTNEKLFF. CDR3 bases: TGTGCCAGCAGCCCATATGGGGTTACAGGGGAAGGTACTAATGAAAAACTGTTTTTT.

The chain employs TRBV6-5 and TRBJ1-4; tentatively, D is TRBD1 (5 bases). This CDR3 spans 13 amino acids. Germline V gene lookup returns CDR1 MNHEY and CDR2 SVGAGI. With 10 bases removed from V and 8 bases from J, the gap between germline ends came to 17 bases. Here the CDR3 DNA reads TGTGCCATAGGGGCTGGGGATGTAGAAAAACTGTTTTTT. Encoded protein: CAIGAGDVEKLFF.

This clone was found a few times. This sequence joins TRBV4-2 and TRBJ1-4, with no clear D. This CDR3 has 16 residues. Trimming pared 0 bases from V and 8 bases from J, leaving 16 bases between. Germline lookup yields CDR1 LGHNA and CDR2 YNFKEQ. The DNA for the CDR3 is TGTGCCAGCAGCCAAGAACTTGAGCCGGCACGGGAAAAACTGTTTTTT. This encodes CASSQELEPAREKLFF.

CDR3 sequence reads: CASSSGQAGNTIYF. The CDR3 nucleotides read TGTGCCAGCAGTTCCGGACAAGCTGGAAACACCATATATTTT. The chain carries TRBV28 and TRBJ1-3; D is perhaps TRBD1 (5 bases). Between the trimmed V and J ends, which lost 4 bases and 2 bases, there was a span of 9 bases. Germline-derived CDR1 and CDR2 are MDHEN and SYDVKM. This CDR3 comprises 14 residues.

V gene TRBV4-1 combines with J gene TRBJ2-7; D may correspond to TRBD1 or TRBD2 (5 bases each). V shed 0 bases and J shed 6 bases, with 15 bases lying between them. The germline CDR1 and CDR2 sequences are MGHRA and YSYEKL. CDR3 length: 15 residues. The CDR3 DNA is TGCGCCAGCAGCCAAGAAGGGGCAGGGACGGGCGAGCAGTACTTC. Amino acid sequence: CASSQEGAGTGEQYF.

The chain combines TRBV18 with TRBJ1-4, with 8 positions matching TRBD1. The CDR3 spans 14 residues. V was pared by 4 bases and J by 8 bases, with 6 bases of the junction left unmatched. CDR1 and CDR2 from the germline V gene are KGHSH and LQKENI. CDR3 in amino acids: CASSLDRVQEKLFF. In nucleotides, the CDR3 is TGTGCCAGCTCACTGGACAGGGTTCAGGAAAAACTGTTTTTT. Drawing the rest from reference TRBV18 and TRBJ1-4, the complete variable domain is NAGVMQNPRHLVRRRGQEARLRCSPMKGHSHVYWYRQLPEEGLKFMVYLQKENIIDESGMPKERFSAEFPKEGPSILRIQQVVRGDSAAYFCASSLDRVQEKLFFGSGTQLSVL.

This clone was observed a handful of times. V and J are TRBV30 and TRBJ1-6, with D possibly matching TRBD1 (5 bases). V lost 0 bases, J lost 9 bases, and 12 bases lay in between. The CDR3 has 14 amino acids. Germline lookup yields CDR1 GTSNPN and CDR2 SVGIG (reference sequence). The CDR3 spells CAWSVDFGGSPLHF. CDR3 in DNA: TGTGCCTGGAGTGTGGACTTCGGGGGTTCACCCCTCCACTTT.

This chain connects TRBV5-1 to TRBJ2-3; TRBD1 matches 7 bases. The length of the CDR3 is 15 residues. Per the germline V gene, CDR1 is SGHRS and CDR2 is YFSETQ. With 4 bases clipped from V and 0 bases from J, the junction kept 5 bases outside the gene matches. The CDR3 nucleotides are TGCGCCAGCAGCGAGGGGGACAGAAGCACAGATACGCAGTATTTT. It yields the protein CASSEGDRSTDTQYF.